The T cell receptor (beta chain) under discussion was sequenced for a study of blood T cell repertoires in COVID-19. Study-wide background: COVID-19 samples collected from the United States, Italy and Spain covered acute and convalescent phases. PBMCs, B-cell-depleted T cells, or T cells were the source of the cDNA or gDNA that made up the material.

In the authors' methods: Reference gene primer amplification in the assay estimated nucleated cell counts. The assay was immunoSEQ multiplex PCR, and TCRdb's table has in-frame clones only and misses some. V and J calls and clone size follow that table, whereas D and trimming were derived from the DNA. Here the sample spans around 78,000 clones, roughly 85% being singletons. Deletions cut 5 bases from V and 5 bases from J, with 12 bases between. The CDR3 runs to 13 residues. In germline, CDR1 is MDHEN, CDR2 SYDVKM. The chain has TRBV28 and TRBJ2-5; the D is unclear. Sample: peripheral blood. This clonotype originated in a human donor in a cohort sampled during active COVID-19. For the CDR3, the DNA is TGTGCCAGCAGTCCCCGACTTGTGGAGACCCAGTACTTC. Its translation is CASSPRLVETQYF.